These 28 T cell receptor beta chains came from one sample sequenced in a study of blood T cells in healthy people across ages. A second about 7 to 12 cycle PCR used barcoded and J-beta primers. TCRdb recomputed calls from the 5' RACE reads with MiXCR, one row per CDR3 protein. This repertoire shows roughly 1,100,000 distinct CDR3 sequences, roughly a quarter found once; its top ten account for 0.65% to 0.75%. These records were also assigned to another study, of T cells of mothers and their children.

Source material: blood. The receptors originated from a girl aged 2 to 9 in good health.

The rearrangement links TRBV5-1 to TRBJ2-3; maybe TRBD2 (6 bases). This CDR3 comprises 15 residues. Germline V gene data show CDR1 as SGHRS and CDR2 as YFSETQ. V was pared by 0 bases and J by 3 bases, with 11 bases between. CDR3 protein: CASSLEAGRTDTQYF. For the CDR3, the DNA is TGCGCCAGCAGCTTGGAGGCAGGGAGGACAGATACGCAGTATTTT.

In its sample, this clonotype was seen a few times. The CDR3 DNA is TGTGCCAGCAGCCCGGTGGAGGGGGGCGGATATGGCTACACCTTC. It is translated as CASSPVEGGGYGYTF. The chain uses TRBV7-9 and TRBJ1-2; D might be TRBD1 (6 bases). Germline V gene lookup returns CDR1 SEHNR and CDR2 FQNEAQ (reference sequence). CDR3 length equals 15 residues. V was cut by 5 bases and J by 5 bases, with 18 bases left in between. Filled out from reference TRBV7-9 and TRBJ1-2, the complete variable domain reads DTGVSQNPRHKITKRGQNVTFRCDPISEHNRLYWYRQTLGQGPEFLTYFQNEAQLEKSRLLSDRFSAERPKGSFSTLEIQRTEQGDSAMYLCASSPVEGGGYGYTFGSGTRLTVV.

V is TRBV7-2 and J is TRBJ2-5, with TRBD2 matching 7 bases. The J call is in doubt because the DNA end fits TRBJ2-7 better. The germline CDR1 and CDR2 sequences are SGHTA and FQGNSA. The CDR3 is 15 residues long. CDR3 amino acids: CASSLRRESLNEQYF. CDR3 bases: TGTGCCAGCAGCTTAAGGCGGGAGTCGCTGAACGAGCAGTACTTC.

The chain is built from TRBV12-3 or TRBV12-4 and TRBJ1-1; D is uncertain. V was clipped by 7 bases and J by 0 bases, with 12 bases between them. CDR3 length equals 14 residues. CDR3 coding DNA: TGTGCCAGCATTTCGGACCGCATGAACACTGAAGCTTTCTTT. This gives the protein CASISDRMNTEAFF.

This clonotype came up a few times. The chain uses TRBV14 and TRBJ2-1; D remains unclear. The J call could be wrong; TRBJ2-7 is a better fit for the DNA end. Germline V gives CDR1 SGHDN, CDR2 FVKESK. The CDR3 contains 14 residues. CDR3 nucleotides: TGTGCCAGCAGCCAGAGATACGCGCTCTCCGAGCAGTACTTC. It encodes CASSQRYALSEQYF.

Comments on this clonotype: The junction shows a germline mismatch at one end, possibly a read error. The V call is TRBV7-9, the J call TRBJ1-2; D may be TRBD1 (5 bases). Germline values: CDR1 SEHNR, CDR2 FQNEAQ (reference sequence). CDR3 length: 14 amino acids. This CDR3 reads CVSSSLQANYGYTF. The CDR3 region has the DNA TGTGTCAGCAGCTCCTTACAGGCTAACTATGGCTACACCTTC.

The chain has TRBV4-1 and TRBJ2-1; D perhaps matches TRBD1 (6 bases). The V and J ends lost 5 bases and 8 bases respectively, with 22 bases between them. Germline CDR1 MGHRA, CDR2 YSYEKL. The CDR3 extends over 16 amino acids. CDR3 nucleotides: TGCGCCAGCAGCAGTCCTCAGGGGAGATCCGGGGATGAGCAGTTCTTC. The encoded protein is CASSSPQGRSGDEQFF.

This clonotype has more than one count but fewer than ten. The J gene is TRBJ2-5, the V gene TRBV29-1, with D unclear. Trimming took off 4 bases at V and 2 bases at J, with 14 bases between the two ends. The CDR3 sequence is 14 residues long. Germline V gene lookup returns CDR1 SQVTM and CDR2 ANQGSEA. CDR3 sequence (DNA): TGCAGCGTTGTGTCTAACCTCTTACAAGAGACCCAGTACTTC. Translated, it gives CSVVSNLLQETQYF.

This chain joins TRBV12-3 or TRBV12-4 and TRBJ1-5; D is unresolved. The CDR3 extends over 13 amino acids. The ends were cut back, 2 bases at V and 5 bases at J, with 7 bases in the middle. The CDR3 sequence: CASSLMADQPQHF. Here the CDR3 DNA reads TGTGCCAGCAGTTTAATGGCGGATCAGCCCCAGCATTTT.

J is TRBJ2-5 and V is TRBV4-1, with 10 bases that match TRBD2. CDR1 is MGHRA, CDR2 YSYEKL, per germline. Unmatched junction bases numbered 10, after V lost 0 bases and J lost 6 bases. The CDR3 covers 17 residues. For the CDR3, the DNA is TGCGCCAGCAGCCAAGATCTTGGGTCTAGCGGGAGTAAGACCCAGTACTTC. Translating it yields CASSQDLGSSGSKTQYF.

The chain couples TRBV20-1 to TRBJ2-3; maybe TRBD2 (6 bases). This CDR3 region has 16 residues. V dropped 0 bases and J dropped 2 bases, with 15 bases sitting between them. The germline CDR1 and CDR2 sequences are DFQATT and SNEGSKA (reference sequence). Written as DNA, the CDR3 is TGCAGTGCTAGAGATGAGGACTCGGGAGACACAGATACGCAGTATTTT. Translated: CSARDEDSGDTDTQYF.

CDR3 in DNA: TGTGCCAGCAGCATGGGGGGCGGTACTGAAGCTTTCTTT. Residues: CASSMGGGTEAFF. This sequence joins TRBV5-6 and TRBJ1-1, with a weak D call TRBD1 (6 bases). Germline lookup yields CDR1 SGHDT and CDR2 YYEEEE. V was trimmed by 4 bases and J by 5 bases, leaving 12 bases between them. The CDR3 totals 13 residues.

This clonotype was observed a handful of times. This clone may be a read error of a much larger clone one base away. The chain has TRBV27 and TRBJ2-1; D is tentatively TRBD1 or TRBD2 (5 bases each). The CDR3 loop spans 13 amino acids. Trimming took 5 bases from V and 8 from J, leaving 13 bases between them. Germline V gene lookup returns CDR1 MNHEY and CDR2 SMNVEV (reference sequence). The CDR3 region has the DNA TGTGCCAGCAGTCTGGGGGTGATCGATGAGCAGTTCTTC. Encoded protein: CASSLGVIDEQFF.

This rearrangement joins TRBV6-2 or TRBV6-3 to TRBJ2-5, with 13 bases matching TRBD2. V trimming: 7 bases; J trimming: 0 bases; junction bases outside the gene matches: 2. This CDR3 is 15 amino acids long. Germline V gene sequence: CDR1 MNHEY, CDR2 SVGEGT. The CDR3, as DNA: TGTGCCAGCATCGGGACTAGCGGGGACCAAGAGACCCAGTACTTC. Protein product: CASIGTSGDQETQYF.

The chain links TRBV20-1 to TRBJ2-1, with D perhaps TRBD1 or TRBD2 (6 bases each). The J call may be wrong; the DNA end is better matched by TRBJ2-7. The CDR3 spans 14 residues. Germline CDR1 DFQATT, CDR2 SNEGSKA (reference sequence). The CDR3 coding sequence is TGCAGTGCTAGAGTAGGAGGGGGTGGCTACGAGCAGTACTTC. The encoded protein is CSARVGGGGYEQYF.

The table lists this clonotype with a few counts. The rearrangement joins TRBV7-2 to TRBJ2-1; TRBD2 aligns across 12 bases. V shed 1 base and J 0 bases; nucleotides not matched to a gene: 4. The length of the CDR3 is 18 residues. CDR1 is SGHTA, CDR2 FQGNSA, per germline. CDR3 nucleotide sequence: TGTGCCAGCAGCTTAGGACTAGCGGGGGCTAGCTCCTACAATGAGCAGTTCTTC. The encoded protein is CASSLGLAGASSYNEQFF.

V is TRBV20-1 and J is TRBJ1-1; 8 bases line up with TRBD1. V lost 6 bases, J lost 0 bases, and 9 bases stayed unmatched. The CDR3 is 15 residues long. Germline V CDR1 and CDR2: DFQATT, SNEGSKA (reference sequence). CDR3 sequence reads: CSAKDRAGMNTEAFF. DNA for the CDR3: TGCAGTGCGAAGGACAGGGCTGGGATGAACACTGAAGCTTTCTTT.

The V and J genes are TRBV15 and TRBJ2-1, with 8 bases that match TRBD1. The CDR3 covers 18 residues. V gave up 8 bases and J gave up 8 bases; unmatched junction bases: 23. In germline, CDR1 is LNHNV, CDR2 YYDKDF (reference sequence). The CDR3 DNA follows: TGTGCCACCGTAGCTCTATCCTCCGCAGGGGGCATGGGCGATGAGCAGTTCTTC. Its translation is CATVALSSAGGMGDEQFF.

This clonotype showed up just a few times. J is TRBJ2-7 and V is TRBV11-2; no firm D call. CDR1 is SGHAT, CDR2 FQNNGV, per germline. The length of the CDR3 is 16 residues. The V end lost 1 base, the J end lost 0 bases, and 13 bases lay between the germline ends. CDR3 amino acids: CASSLVGPSSSYEQYF. The CDR3 region has the DNA TGTGCCAGCAGCTTAGTCGGCCCCTCGAGCTCCTACGAGCAGTACTTC.

This clonotype appeared a few times. The V and J genes are TRBV7-2 and TRBJ1-1, with 11 bases lining up with TRBD1. This CDR3 region has 13 residues. Germline-derived CDR1 and CDR2 are SGHTA and FQGNSA. V lost 5 bases and J lost 8; bases outside the gene matches: 4. CDR3 in DNA: TGTGCCAGCAGCGGGGGGGACAGGGGGGAAGCTTTCTTT. It codes for CASSGGDRGEAFF.

Only a few counts were recorded for this clonotype. CDR3 DNA: TGTGCCAGCAGCCTCCAGCTAGCGGGCATCGCCTACGAGCAGTACTTC. This gives the protein CASSLQLAGIAYEQYF. The rearrangement joins TRBV7-2 to TRBJ2-7; 8 nucleotides line up with TRBD2. The CDR3 runs to 16 residues. Losses at the gene ends were 5 bases for V and 2 bases for J; bases not matched to a gene: 11. The germline V gene encodes CDR1 SGHTA and CDR2 FQGNSA.

The chain joins TRBV20-1 to TRBJ1-4; a possible D gene is TRBD1 (5 bases). The V end lost 5 bases, the J end lost 5 bases, and 12 bases lay between the germline ends. This CDR3 region has 13 residues. Germline V CDR1 and CDR2: DFQATT, SNEGSKA (reference sequence). The CDR3 sequence is CSAPGPRNEKLFF. Here the CDR3 DNA reads TGCAGTGCTCCGGGACCCAGAAATGAAAAACTGTTTTTT.

As concerns this clonotype: The junction shows a germline mismatch at one end, possibly a read error. The chain has TRBV2 and TRBJ2-7; 9 positions agree with TRBD1. Germline V gives CDR1 SNHLY, CDR2 FYNNEI. The CDR3 covers 11 residues. For the CDR3, the DNA is TGTGCCAGCAGTGAAGGGGGGACAGGGCACTTC. It codes for CASSEGGTGHF.

This clonotype occurred a few times. V gene TRBV29-1 combines with J gene TRBJ2-7; weak D call: TRBD1 (6 bases). Deletions cut 5 bases from V and 1 base from J, with 15 bases between. The germline gives CDR1 SQVTM, CDR2 ANQGSEA. The CDR3 spans 14 residues. In DNA, the CDR3 is TGCAGCGTTTCTGGGGGCCCCAAGTCCTACGAGCAGTACTTC. As protein: CSVSGGPKSYEQYF.

This clonotype was detected a few times. The rearrangement joins TRBV12-3 or TRBV12-4 to TRBJ1-1, with 7 bases that match TRBD1. The CDR3 is 13 residues long. Trimming removed 10 bases from V and 5 bases from J; junction bases left unmatched: 10. The DNA for the CDR3 is TGTGCCATCTGCAGACAGGGAGAGACTGAAGCTTTCTTT. Protein: CAICRQGETEAFF.

There are a few counts of this clonotype. The genes are TRBV6-5 and TRBJ2-4, with 10 bases identical to TRBD1. The germline gives CDR1 MNHEY, CDR2 SVGAGI. V lost 5 bases and J lost 9; bases outside the gene matches: 7. The CDR3 contains 14 residues. CDR3 amino acids: CASSPDRGARIQYF. In nucleotides, the CDR3 is TGTGCCAGCAGTCCGGACAGGGGGGCACGCATTCAGTACTTC.

This clonotype has only a few counts. The V and J genes are TRBV9 and TRBJ2-7; D call uncertain. Per germline, CDR1 SGDLS and CDR2 YYNGEE. This CDR3 has 16 residues. V lost 0 bases and J lost 1, with 14 bases in between. The CDR3 nucleotides are TGTGCCAGCAGCGTAGTGGGATGGGCGGCTTCCTACGAGCAGTACTTC. Translating it yields CASSVVGWAASYEQYF.

The V and J genes are TRBV6-5 and TRBJ1-6, with D unclear. The ends were cut back, 8 bases at V and 11 bases at J, with 13 bases in the middle. Germline V gene lookup returns CDR1 MNHEY and CDR2 SVGAGI. This CDR3 comprises 12 residues. CDR3 in amino acids: CASEKYPTPLHF. As DNA, the CDR3 is TGTGCCAGCGAGAAGTATCCCACACCCCTCCACTTT.